These 25 T cell receptor beta chains originate from one sample sequenced in a study of cytomegalovirus exposure and HLA in healthy donors (dated by TCRdb to about 2017). Library construction relied on the immunoSEQ multiplex PCR assay. TCRdb took over this immuneACCESS table, retaining in-frame rearrangements with V and J assigned. Such tables are incomplete; in checked studies, under half of the missing clones stem from an unresolved V gene, and the remainder is unexplained. The sample table shows over 200,000 clones, and approximately 87% are seen once. The ten largest make up roughly 5.5% of the sample. Specimen: PBMCs. The receptor set was obtained from a woman between 18 and 29 years old in good health and CMV-seronegative.

This rearrangement joins TRBV21-1 to TRBJ1-5. TRBV21-1 is a documented pseudogene. This CDR3 comprises 17 residues. This CDR3 is CASSKCGGPCLHQPQHF. CDR3 in DNA: TGTGCCAGCAGCAAATGTGGCGGGCCCTGCCTTCATCAGCCCCAGCATTTT.

The chain combines TRBV30 with TRBJ1-1; the D is unclear. The germline V gene encodes CDR1 GTSNPN and CDR2 SVGIG (reference sequence). This CDR3 spans 13 amino acids. The V end was cut by 2 bases, the J end by 1 base, with 8 bases between. The CDR3 region has the DNA TGTGCCTGGAGTCAGACCGCGAACACTGAAGCTTTCTTT. This sequence encodes CAWSQTANTEAFF. Combining the CDR3 with reference TRBV30 and TRBJ1-1 gives the whole variable domain SQTIHQWPATLVQPVGSPLSLECTVEGTSNPNLYWYRQAAGRGLQLLFYSVGIGQISSEVPQNLSASRPQDRQFILSSKKLLLSDSGFYLCAWSQTANTEAFFGQGTRLTVV.

The V gene is TRBV7-2, the J gene TRBJ2-7; D may correspond to TRBD1 or TRBD2 (6 bases each). With 2 bases removed from V and 2 bases from J, the gap between germline ends came to 10 bases. CDR1 is SGHTA, CDR2 FQGNSA, per germline. This CDR3 contains 14 residues. CDR3 region: CASSLRGRAYEQYF. The CDR3, as DNA: TGTGCCAGCAGCTTACGGGGGCGCGCCTACGAGCAGTACTTC. Combining the CDR3 with reference TRBV7-2 and TRBJ2-7 gives the whole variable domain GAGVSQSPSNKVTEKGKDVELRCDPISGHTALYWYRQSLGQGLEFLIYFQGNSAPDKSGLPSDRFSAERTGGSVSTLTIQRTQQEDSAVYLCASSLRGRAYEQYFGPGTRLTVT.

This clone was seen just once. The chain joins TRBV11-2 to TRBJ2-7; D gene unclear. The V end lost 4 bases, the J end lost 1 base, and 11 bases lay between the germline ends. The CDR3 totals 14 residues. Per the germline V gene, CDR1 is SGHAT and CDR2 is FQNNGV. Here the CDR3 reads CASSSVHKSYEQYF. Written as DNA, the CDR3 is TGTGCCAGCAGCTCCGTCCATAAATCCTACGAGCAGTACTTC.

The table lists this clone with a few counts. The rearrangement uses TRBV2 and TRBJ1-1; D unresolved. Trimming stripped 10 bases from V and 1 base from J, with 1 base between. This CDR3 comprises 9 residues. Germline-derived CDR1 and CDR2 are SNHLY and FYNNEI. CDR3 nucleotide sequence: TGTGCCACGAACACTGAAGCTTTCTTT. Translating gives CATNTEAFF.

The chain has TRBV19 and TRBJ2-1; the D gene is possibly TRBD2 (7 bases). This CDR3 spans 15 amino acids. Germline V CDR1 and CDR2: LNHDA, SQIVND (reference sequence). Trimming removed 3 bases at V and 7 bases at J, with 16 bases between. The CDR3 sequence is CASSIRGARENEQFF. CDR3 bases: TGTGCCAGTAGTATTCGGGGGGCCCGTGAGAATGAGCAGTTCTTC.

This chain connects TRBV9 to TRBJ1-2, with D maybe TRBD1 (6 bases). Looked up from germline, CDR1 is SGDLS and CDR2 is YYNGEE. The CDR3 has 14 residues. V dropped 0 bases and J dropped 7 bases, with 13 bases sitting between them. CDR3 in DNA: TGTGCCAGCAGCGTAGAGGCCGGACAGCTTGGCTACACCTTC. Its protein is CASSVEAGQLGYTF.

This clone has only one observation. This rearrangement joins TRBV11-1 to TRBJ2-7; no definite D call. The CDR3 covers 13 residues. Germline lookup yields CDR1 SGHAT and CDR2 FQDESV (reference sequence). V was clipped by 2 bases and J by 6 bases, with 11 bases between them. DNA for the CDR3: TGTGCCAGCAGCTTACGTATCGGGTTCGAGCAGTACTTC. Translated: CASSLRIGFEQYF.

J is TRBJ2-7 and V is TRBV2, with a weak D call TRBD2 (6 bases). In germline, CDR1 is SNHLY, CDR2 FYNNEI. The CDR3 is 13 amino acids. Trimming took 7 bases from V and 5 from J, leaving 15 bases between them. CDR3 region: CASTPTSQNEQYF. CDR3 coding DNA: TGTGCCAGCACACCTACTAGCCAGAACGAGCAGTACTTC.

The J gene is TRBJ2-1, the V gene TRBV14; D ambiguous. This CDR3 is built from 13 residues. V gave up 1 base and J gave up 7 bases, with 8 bases separating them. Germline V CDR1 and CDR2: SGHDN, FVKESK. CDR3 sequence reads: CASSQVSLNEQFF. The CDR3, as DNA: TGTGCCAGCAGCCAAGTAAGTTTAAATGAGCAGTTCTTC. The full variable domain, rest sourced from reference TRBV14 and TRBJ2-1, is EAGVTQFPSHSVIEKGQTVTLRCDPISGHDNLYWYRRVMGKEIKFLLHFVKESKQDESGMPNNRFLAERTGGTYSTLKVQPAELEDSGVYFCASSQVSLNEQFFGPGTRLTVL.

The chain has TRBV13 and TRBJ2-7; 8 bases agree with TRBD2. V lost 1 base to trimming and J lost 6 bases; unmatched junction nucleotides: 5. Germline V lookup: CDR1 PRHDT, CDR2 FYEKMQ (reference sequence). The length of the CDR3 is 14 residues. The DNA of the CDR3 is TGTGCCAGCAGCTTAGCGGGGGGGGCCAGCGAGCAGTACTTC. Protein sequence: CASSLAGGASEQYF.

V usage is TRBV4-1 and J usage is TRBJ2-3, with 7 bases that match TRBD2. Germline V lookup: CDR1 MGHRA, CDR2 YSYEKL. This CDR3 has 16 residues. Trimming took 4 bases from V and 7 from J; bases not matched to a gene: 14. CDR3 amino acids: CASSRIPRGVANTQYF. The CDR3 nucleotides read TGCGCCAGCAGCCGAATACCCCGGGGGGTTGCAAATACGCAGTATTTT.

The chain combines TRBV5-6 with TRBJ2-5; perhaps TRBD2 as D (6 bases). V was cut by 3 bases and J by 4 bases, with 10 bases left in between. The CDR3 has 13 amino acids. Germline-derived CDR1 and CDR2 are SGHDT and YYEEEE. The CDR3 DNA follows: TGTGCCAGCAGCTCCGGAGGGAGAGAGACCCAGTACTTC. It codes for CASSSGGRETQYF.

This clone occurred a few times. The CDR3 reads CASSRGLTNEKLFF. As DNA, the CDR3 is TGTGCCAGCTCCCGAGGCCTTACAAATGAAAAACTGTTTTTT. This chain connects TRBV18 to TRBJ1-4; D remains ambiguous. V dropped 6 bases and J dropped 5 bases, with 13 bases sitting between them. This CDR3 is built from 14 residues. The germline V gene has CDR1 KGHSH and CDR2 LQKENI.

The rearrangement joins TRBV4-1 to TRBJ2-1; 8 bases are shared with TRBD1. The CDR3 has 13 amino acids. Germline CDR1 reads MGHRA; CDR2 reads YSYEKL. Trimming removed 2 bases from V and 7 bases from J; junction bases left unmatched: 1. CDR3 region: CASSQNRGNEQFF. The CDR3 DNA reads as TGCGCCAGCAGCCAAAACAGGGGGAATGAGCAGTTCTTC.

The chain couples TRBV4-2 to TRBJ2-2; 7 bases are a match to TRBD1. Trimming cost V 4 bases and J 2 bases; bases outside gene matches: 4. The CDR3 has 15 amino acids. The V gene's germline CDR1 is LGHNA and CDR2 YNFKEQ. Here the CDR3 DNA reads TGTGCCAGCAGCCTCGGACAGGTTAACACCGGGGAGCTGTTTTTT. It translates to CASSLGQVNTGELFF.

This clone was seen a single time. V gene TRBV11-2 combines with J gene TRBJ2-1, with no clear D. Trimming left V 2 bases short and J 9 bases short, with 14 bases between. Germline-derived CDR1 and CDR2 are SGHAT and FQNNGV. This CDR3 spans 14 amino acids. This chain's CDR3 is CASSLLSSRGEQFF. The CDR3 nucleotides read TGTGCCAGCAGCTTACTGTCCTCCCGTGGTGAGCAGTTCTTC.

The chain links TRBV29-1 to TRBJ2-5; 7 bases line up with TRBD1. The CDR3 consists of 14 residues. CDR1 and CDR2 from the germline V gene are SQVTM and ANQGSEA. V trimming: 7 bases; J trimming: 5 bases; junction bases outside the gene matches: 13. The CDR3 region is CSAPRGPPGETQYF. The CDR3 coding sequence is TGCAGCGCCCCAAGGGGGCCGCCGGGGGAGACCCAGTACTTC.

The chain carries TRBV2 and TRBJ1-2, with TRBD1 as a possible D gene (6 bases). Germline lookup yields CDR1 SNHLY and CDR2 FYNNEI. The CDR3 runs 15 residues. V was cut by 3 bases and J by 2 bases, with 13 bases left in between. For the CDR3, the DNA is TGTGCCAGCAGTGAGTGGCGGGGGCAAAACTATGGCTACACCTTC. Its translation is CASSEWRGQNYGYTF.

V gene TRBV27 combines with J gene TRBJ2-3; no definite D call. Germline lookup yields CDR1 MNHEY and CDR2 SMNVEV (reference sequence). V was trimmed by 3 bases and J by 10 bases, leaving 23 bases between them. This CDR3 has 16 amino acids. CDR3 coding DNA: TGTGCCAGCAGTTTGAAGGTGGGGTCCGAAAAATTTGCGCAGTATTTT. Its translation is CASSLKVGSEKFAQYF.

The chain links TRBV13 to TRBJ1-1; D perhaps matches TRBD1 (6 bases). The germline CDR1 and CDR2 sequences are PRHDT and FYEKMQ (reference sequence). The ends were cut back, 5 bases at V and 1 base at J, with 14 bases in the middle. The CDR3 is 15 residues long. The CDR3 region is CASSPTGTTNTEAFF. The CDR3 bases are TGTGCCAGCAGCCCTACCGGGACAACGAACACTGAAGCTTTCTTT.

As for this clone: This sample includes further DNA sequences coding for the same CDR3. The chain couples TRBV5-1 to TRBJ2-1; D gene ambiguous. Between the trimmed V and J ends, which lost 0 bases and 7 bases, there was a span of 5 bases. CDR1 and CDR2 (germline): SGHRS, YFSETQ. The CDR3 is 12 residues long. Here the CDR3 DNA reads TGCGCCAGCAGCTTGGGTGGGAATGAGCAGTTCTTC. This translates into CASSLGGNEQFF.

This clone was counted once. The genes are TRBV7-8 and TRBJ1-1, with D possibly being TRBD1 (6 bases). Germline lookup yields CDR1 SGHVS and CDR2 FQNEAQ. V was shortened by 2 bases and J by 1 base, with 8 bases between the two germline ends. This CDR3 spans 14 amino acids. The CDR3: CASSLRTENTEAFF. CDR3 in DNA: TGTGCCAGCAGCTTAAGGACAGAGAACACTGAAGCTTTCTTT.

The CDR3 DNA sequence: TGTGCCAGCAGCTTACTAGGACAGGACTATGGCTACACCTTC. This encodes CASSLLGQDYGYTF. The genes are TRBV13 and TRBJ1-2; 7 bases match TRBD1. V was pared by 2 bases and J by 3 bases, with 3 bases of the junction left unmatched. Germline lookup yields CDR1 PRHDT and CDR2 FYEKMQ (reference sequence). CDR3 length: 14 residues.

The genes are TRBV4-1 and TRBJ2-5; maybe TRBD2 (6 bases). CDR1 and CDR2 (germline): MGHRA, YSYEKL. The CDR3 runs 14 residues. V dropped 1 base and J dropped 2 bases, with 8 bases sitting between them. The CDR3 sequence is CASSQVGGQETQYF. CDR3 bases: TGCGCCAGCAGCCAAGTAGGAGGGCAAGAGACCCAGTACTTC.